A selection of T cell receptor beta chains follows, all from one sample in a study of blood T cell repertoires in COVID-19. Method: immunoSEQ multiplex PCR; TCRdb's copy keeps in-frame clones and lacks some. The sample gives 150,000 to 200,000 clones, under 85% of which show up once; approximately 12% is in the top ten. Sequences were obtained from PBMCs or T cells enriched from blood (not recorded which). The receptor set was obtained from a man aged 50 to 59 who had recovered from COVID-19. The CDR3 runs from the conserved cysteine through the conserved F or W. A D gene is named only where the DNA matches it firmly. A row's size may be missing; if present it is once, few, many or a size class.

>TRBJ1-4|TRBV28|NA|NA
CASSWDIVGEKLFF
TGTGCCAGCAGTTGGGACATTGTGGGAGAAAAACTGTTTTTT
>TRBJ2-5|TRBV9|few|TRBD2
CASSVGSSGIRETQYF
TGTGCCAGCAGCGTAGGATCTAGCGGGATCAGAGAGACCCAGTACTTC
>TRBJ1-1|TRBV19|NA|NA
CASSIGVPGTEAFF
TGTGCCAGTAGTATCGGGGTCCCGGGTACTGAAGCTTTCTTT
>TRBJ1-2|TRBV6-4|NA|NA
CASSDVQGHGYTF
TGTGCCAGCAGTGACGTACAGGGTCATGGCTACACCTTC
>TRBJ1-1|TRBV5-1|NA|NA
CASSELVNTEAFF
TGCGCCAGCAGCGAGCTAGTGAACACTGAAGCTTTCTTT
>TRBJ1-5|TRBV2|NA|TRBD1
CASSEVGGQGASQPQHF
TGTGCCAGCAGTGAAGTGGGGGGACAGGGGGCCAGTCAGCCCCAGCATTTT
>TRBJ1-1|TRBV6-5|NA|NA
CASSYSYGGNTEAFF
TGTGCCAGCAGTTACTCGTACGGCGGGAACACTGAAGCTTTCTTT
>TRBJ2-1|TRBV11-2|NA|TRBD1
CASSSRQGGEQFF
TGTGCCAGCAGCTCCCGACAGGGGGGTGAGCAGTTCTTC
>TRBJ1-1|TRBV5-4|NA|NA
CASSLGRNTEAFF
TGTGCCAGCAGCTTGGGCAGGAACACTGAAGCTTTCTTT
>TRBJ1-2|TRBV14|once|NA
CASSRQALPGLAGGYTF
TGTGCCAGCAGCCGTCAGGCTCTGCCAGGTTTGGCGGGGGGCTACACCTTC
>TRBJ1-2|TRBV28|NA|NA
CATSPVPSYGYTF
TGTGCCACCTCGCCGGTCCCATCCTATGGCTACACCTTC
>TRBJ2-7|TRBV5-5|NA|TRBD1
CASSPLRGPPYEQYF
TGTGCCAGCAGCCCTCTTAGGGGGCCCCCCTACGAGCAGTACTTC
>TRBJ1-2|TRBV10-3|NA|NA
CAISVQGNYGYTF
TGTGCCATCAGCGTACAGGGAAACTATGGCTACACCTTC
>TRBJ2-3|TRBV5-1|NA|TRBD2
CASSSGGLDTQYF
TGCGCCAGCAGCTCCGGGGGGTTAGATACGCAGTATTTT
>TRBJ2-7|TRBV11-2|NA|TRBD1
CASSRQGFTYEQYF
TGTGCCAGCAGTCGACAGGGATTTACCTACGAGCAGTACTTC
>TRBJ1-5|TRBV19|NA|NA
CASSIVWRETSNQPQHF
TGTGCCAGTAGTATAGTCTGGAGGGAAACAAGCAATCAGCCCCAGCATTTT
>TRBJ1-2|TRBV7-9|NA|TRBD1
CASSSGGRKSGGYTF
TGTGCCAGCAGCTCAGGGGGAAGGAAGTCCGGTGGCTACACCTTC
>TRBJ2-7|TRBV10-3|NA|TRBD1
CAISEGGQGIEQYF
TGTGCCATCAGTGAGGGGGGACAGGGGATCGAGCAGTACTTC
>TRBJ2-2|TRBV2|medium-sized|TRBD2
CASRGSGGYNTGELFF
TGTGCCAGCAGAGGTAGCGGGGGCTACAACACCGGGGAGCTGTTTTTT
>TRBJ1-3|TRBV28|NA|TRBD1
CASSFLRGSSGNTIYF
TGTGCCAGCAGTTTCCTCAGGGGGAGCTCTGGAAACACCATATATTTT
>TRBJ2-2|TRBV19|once|NA
CAISRGAGTGELFF
TGTGCCATCTCCCGTGGTGCAGGAACCGGGGAGCTGTTTTTT
>TRBJ2-7|TRBV9|NA|TRBD1
CASSVEGDRAGEQYF
TGTGCCAGCAGCGTAGAGGGGGACAGGGCCGGCGAGCAGTACTTC
>TRBJ2-5|TRBV7-2|NA|NA
CASSLYRGAETQYF
TGTGCCAGCAGCTTATACCGCGGGGCGGAGACCCAGTACTTC
>TRBJ1-1|TRBV5-1|NA|NA
CASSLAPPNTEAFF
TGCGCCAGCAGCTTGGCCCCTCCGAACACTGAAGCTTTCTTT
>TRBJ2-2|TRBV6-5|NA|NA
CASSVSRDTGELFF
TGTGCCAGCAGCGTGTCCAGGGACACCGGGGAGCTGTTTTTT
>TRBJ2-4|TRBV4-2|NA|TRBD1
CASSQDTGGDIQYF
TGTGCCAGCAGCCAAGATACAGGGGGTGACATTCAGTACTTC
>TRBJ1-6|TRBV7-3|NA|NA
CASSLTPIGSPLHF
TGTGCCAGCAGCTTAACGCCTATCGGTTCACCCCTCCACTTT
>TRBJ1-2|TRBV28|NA|NA
CASSGAGYTF
TGTGCCAGCAGTGGGGCGGGCTACACCTTC
>TRBJ2-1|TRBV4-3|NA|NA
CASSQAGTYNEQFF
TGCGCCAGCAGCCAAGCCGGGACATACAATGAGCAGTTCTTC
>TRBJ2-1|TRBV5-1|NA|TRBD1
CASSPAPGQGFGEQFF
TGCGCCAGCAGCCCGGCTCCGGGACAGGGCTTCGGTGAGCAGTTCTTC
>TRBJ1-5|TRBV7-9|NA|NA
CASSFGDQPQHF
TGTGCCAGCAGCTTCGGAGATCAGCCCCAGCATTTT
>TRBJ1-2|TRBV4-1|NA|NA
CASSQDQGTKHYGYTF
TGCGCCAGCAGCCAAGACCAGGGAACAAAGCACTATGGCTACACCTTC
>TRBJ2-7|TRBV7-8|NA|TRBD2
CASSSGGSKAEQYF
TGTGCCAGCAGCTCAGGCGGGAGTAAGGCCGAGCAGTACTTC
>TRBJ2-2|TRBV5-6|NA|TRBD2
CASSFRGGTGELFF
TGTGCCAGCAGCTTTCGGGGAGGGACCGGGGAGCTGTTTTTT
>TRBJ2-5|TRBV7-9|NA|NA
CASSLTRLELGETQYF
TGTGCCAGCAGCTTAACGAGACTAGAGTTAGGAGAGACCCAGTACTTC
>TRBJ2-7|TRBV27|NA|NA
CASSSIRARRQEGYEQYF
TGTGCCAGCAGTTCCATACGAGCCCGCAGACAAGAGGGCTACGAGCAGTACTTC
>TRBJ1-4|TRBV10-2|NA|TRBD1
CASRDRLGEKLFF
TGCGCCAGCAGGGACAGGTTGGGTGAAAAACTGTTTTTT
>TRBJ2-7|TRBV10-2|once|NA
CASSERVEQYF
TGCGCCAGCAGTGAGCGGGTCGAGCAGTACTTC
>TRBJ1-4|TRBV10-1|once|NA
CASSETGKREKLFF
TGCGCCAGCAGTGAGACAGGGAAACGTGAAAAACTGTTTTTT
>TRBJ2-7|TRBV9|once|NA
CASSEEGVYEQYF
TGTGCCAGCAGCGAAGAGGGTGTGTACGAGCAGTACTTC
>TRBJ2-7|TRBV18|NA|TRBD1
CASSPKTGLSEQYF
TGTGCCAGCTCACCGAAGACAGGGCTTTCCGAGCAGTACTTC
>TRBJ2-2|TRBV20-1|NA|TRBD2
CSASSTGGGTGELFF
TGCAGTGCTAGTTCGACCGGGGGAGGGACCGGGGAGCTGTTTTTT
>TRBJ1-5|TRBV2|NA|NA
CASSGQWGPGTQPQHF
TGTGCCAGCAGTGGTCAGTGGGGGCCTGGAACACAGCCCCAGCATTTT
>TRBJ2-7|TRBV11-2|once|TRBD2
CASSLRGDRYF
TGTGCCAGCAGCTTGCGGGGGGACCGCTACTTC
>TRBJ2-3|TRBV24-1|few|TRBD2
CATSDRGSGESTDTQYF
TGTGCCACCAGTGATAGGGGTAGCGGGGAAAGCACAGATACGCAGTATTTT
>TRBJ1-2|TRBV4-1|once|NA
CASSQVGESRPGYTF
TGCGCCAGCAGCCAAGTCGGGGAGTCACGTCCTGGCTACACCTTC
>TRBJ1-4|TRBV4-1|few|NA
CASSQDKRAREKLFF
TGCGCCAGCAGCCAAGATAAGAGGGCGCGGGAAAAACTGTTTTTT
>TRBJ1-5|TRBV3-1/TRBV3-2|NA|NA
CASSQEGGAPQPQHF
TGTGCCAGCAGCCAAGAGGGGGGGGCTCCTCAGCCCCAGCATTTT
>TRBJ1-1|TRBV13|NA|NA
CASSGRGGTEAFF
TGTGCCAGCAGCGGTCGGGGGGGCACTGAAGCTTTCTTT
>TRBJ1-2|TRBV7-9|few|NA
CASSHTINRDYGYGYTF
TGTGCCAGCAGCCATACAATTAACAGGGATTATGGCTATGGCTACACCTTC